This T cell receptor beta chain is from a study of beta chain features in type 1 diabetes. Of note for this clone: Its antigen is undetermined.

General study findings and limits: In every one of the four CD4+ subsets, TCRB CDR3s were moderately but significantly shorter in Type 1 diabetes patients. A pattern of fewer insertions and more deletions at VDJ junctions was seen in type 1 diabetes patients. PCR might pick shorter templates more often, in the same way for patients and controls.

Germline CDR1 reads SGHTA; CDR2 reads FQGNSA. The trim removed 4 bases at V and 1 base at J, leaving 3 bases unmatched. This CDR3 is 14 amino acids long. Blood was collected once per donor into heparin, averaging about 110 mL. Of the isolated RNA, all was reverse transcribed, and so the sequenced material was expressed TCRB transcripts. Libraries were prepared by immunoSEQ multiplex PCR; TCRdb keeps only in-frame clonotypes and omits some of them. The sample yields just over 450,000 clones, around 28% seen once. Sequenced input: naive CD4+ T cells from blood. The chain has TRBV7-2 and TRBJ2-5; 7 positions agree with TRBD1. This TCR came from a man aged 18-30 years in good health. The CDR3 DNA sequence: TGTGCCAGCAGCTCGGGACAGATCCAAGAGACCCAGTACTTC. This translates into CASSSGQIQETQYF.